The 7 T cell receptor beta chains given below trace back to one sample, sequenced in a study of blood T cell repertoires in COVID-19. Sequencing was performed with immunoSEQ multiplex PCR; in TCRdb, only in-frame clones are kept and a portion is missing. Here the sample spans hundreds of thousands of clones, more than 85% being singletons. Source material: PBMCs or T cells enriched from blood (not recorded which). The receptor source for this set is a woman aged 25 to 45 who had recovered from COVID-19.

The chain couples TRBV5-4 to TRBJ2-1; 14 nucleotides agree with TRBD2. J lost 4 bases, V lost 1 base, and 10 bases had no gene match. The CDR3 has 19 residues. Germline V gene data show CDR1 as SGHNT and CDR2 as YYREEE (reference sequence). CDR3 region: CASSLKGLAGASSYNEQFF. In DNA form, the CDR3 reads TGTGCCAGCAGCTTGAAGGGACTAGCGGGAGCCAGCTCATACAATGAGCAGTTCTTC.

The chain links TRBV2 to TRBJ1-4, with 9 nucleotides matching TRBD1. The CDR3 runs 14 residues. CDR1 and CDR2 (germline): SNHLY, FYNNEI. V gave up 8 bases and J gave up 8 bases; unmatched junction bases: 9. The CDR3 is CASARTGAWEKLFF. CDR3 sequence (DNA): TGTGCCAGCGCGAGGACAGGGGCGTGGGAAAAACTGTTTTTT.

The chain joins TRBV18 to TRBJ1-2, with TRBD1 as a possible D gene (6 bases). This CDR3 has 15 residues. With 1 base removed from V and 6 bases from J, the gap between germline ends came to 15 bases. The germline CDR1 and CDR2 sequences are KGHSH and LQKENI. CDR3 nucleotide sequence: TGTGCCAGCTCACCACGGACACAGGGAGGGGATGGCTACACCTTC. Translated: CASSPRTQGGDGYTF.

This clone was recorded a few times. The V call is TRBV7-9, the J call TRBJ2-1; D is possibly TRBD2 (7 bases). Germline CDR1 and CDR2: SEHNR and FQNEAQ (reference sequence). CDR3 size: 15 residues. Trimming cost V 1 base and J 4 bases, with 11 bases left between them. The CDR3 is CASSLEGGPYNEQFF. CDR3 bases: TGTGCCAGCAGCTTAGAGGGGGGGCCTTACAATGAGCAGTTCTTC.

V usage is TRBV5-1 and J usage is TRBJ2-1; D may be TRBD2 (6 bases). The V gene lost 1 base and the J gene lost 2 bases, with 13 bases spanning the gap. From germline, CDR1 is SGHRS and CDR2 YFSETQ. The CDR3 is made up of 16 amino acids. This CDR3 is CASSLFTGATYNEQFF. The CDR3 DNA sequence: TGCGCCAGCAGCTTGTTTACGGGAGCCACCTACAATGAGCAGTTCTTC.

CDR3 region: CASSESRVEGTDTQYF. The CDR3 DNA sequence: TGTGCCAGCAGTGAGTCGAGGGTGGAGGGTACAGATACGCAGTATTTT. The chain recombines TRBV2 with TRBJ2-3; D may be TRBD2 (6 bases). Germline V gene lookup returns CDR1 SNHLY and CDR2 FYNNEI. Trimming pared 3 bases from V and 3 bases from J, leaving 16 bases between. The CDR3 consists of 16 residues.

The chain has TRBV5-1 and TRBJ2-7; D might be TRBD1 (6 bases). CDR3 length: 14 amino acids. Germline V gene data show CDR1 as SGHRS and CDR2 as YFSETQ. V lost 5 bases and J lost 5, with 17 bases in between. CDR3 coding DNA: TGCGCCAGCAGGCCTAATACAGGGATGCACGAGCAGTACTTC. Translated, it gives CASRPNTGMHEQYF.